The 30 T cell receptor beta chains below all came from one sample that was sequenced in a study of blood T cell repertoires in COVID-19. Sequencing used immunoSEQ multiplex PCR; TCRdb keeps in-frame clones, though not all of them. Of 130,000 or so clones in the sample, around 89% are singletons; the top ten hold approximately 2.3%. Input material: peripheral blood. Every receptor here comes from a man in his 70s with active COVID-19.

This chain uses TRBV5-1 with TRBJ2-1; 15 bases are shared with TRBD2. In germline, CDR1 is SGHRS, CDR2 YFSETQ. The trim removed 3 bases at V and 16 bases at J, leaving 5 bases unmatched. The CDR3 totals 13 residues. This CDR3 reads CASSWGLAGGGFF. CDR3 in DNA: TGCGCCAGCAGCTGGGGACTAGCGGGAGGTGGATTCTTC.

V gene TRBV18 combines with J gene TRBJ1-4; 12 bases agree with TRBD1. The CDR3 length is 16 residues. The trim removed 3 bases at V and 6 bases at J, leaving 5 bases unmatched. In germline, CDR1 is KGHSH, CDR2 LQKENI. The CDR3 here is CASSPGTGGADEKLFF. The CDR3 nucleotides read TGTGCCAGCTCACCCGGGACAGGGGGCGCGGATGAAAAACTGTTTTTT.

The chain combines TRBV7-6 with TRBJ2-1; D gene uncertain. Germline CDR1 is SGHVS and CDR2 is FNYEAQ. The CDR3 length is 13 residues. Trimming cost V 7 bases and J 7 bases, with 14 bases left between them. The CDR3 DNA reads TGTGCCAGCACCTCCCTAGTCGGTAATGAGCAGTTCTTC. Its translation: CASTSLVGNEQFF.

The chain links TRBV5-4 to TRBJ2-3; tentative D call: TRBD2 (7 bases). The CDR3 runs 17 residues. CDR1 is SGHNT, CDR2 YYREEE, per germline (reference sequence). Trimming took off 0 bases at V and 1 base at J, with 15 bases between the two ends. As DNA, the CDR3 is TGTGCCAGCAGCTTGGCCCGGGGGGCGGCTCGCACAGATACGCAGTATTTT. Protein product: CASSLARGAARTDTQYF.

This chain's CDR3 is CASSKDGNNEQFF. CDR3 DNA: TGTGCCAGCAGTAAGGACGGGAACAATGAGCAGTTCTTC. The chain carries TRBV6-4 and TRBJ2-1, with a possible D match to TRBD2 (5 bases). The CDR3 is 13 residues long. The V end lost 5 bases, the J end lost 5 bases, and 10 bases lay between the germline ends. Germline V gives CDR1 MRHNA, CDR2 SNTAGT.

This chain links TRBV30 with TRBJ1-5, with D possibly being TRBD1 (6 bases). The CDR3 is 16 amino acids. Trimming removed 3 bases from V and 4 bases from J, with 19 bases in between. The germline V gene encodes CDR1 GTSNPN and CDR2 SVGIG (reference sequence). The CDR3 DNA follows: TGTGCCTGGAGCCCCTGGGGGCCTTCCCCGAATCAGCCCCAGCATTTT. Translating gives CAWSPWGPSPNQPQHF.

The rearrangement links TRBV10-3 to TRBJ2-7; 9 bases are a match to TRBD1. V shed 4 bases and J 4 bases; nucleotides not matched to a gene: 8. Germline V lookup: CDR1 ENHRY, CDR2 SYGVKD. The CDR3 totals 15 residues. CDR3 in DNA: TGTGCCATCAGTGGCACCGGGACAGGGACGTACGAGCAGTACTTC. Protein sequence: CAISGTGTGTYEQYF.

The chain carries TRBV2 and TRBJ2-7, with 10 positions matching TRBD2. This CDR3 is built from 15 residues. CDR1 is SNHLY, CDR2 FYNNEI, per germline. With 4 bases clipped from V and 3 bases from J, the junction kept 6 bases outside the gene matches. The CDR3 DNA reads as TGTGCCAGCAGTGGGGAAGCGGGAGGGGACTACGAGCAGTACTTC. Protein product: CASSGEAGGDYEQYF. Full variable domain (rest looked up from reference TRBV2 and TRBJ2-7): EPEVTQTPSHQVTQMGQEVILRCVPISNHLYFYWYRQILGQKVEFLVSFYNNEISEKSEIFDDQFSVERPDGSNFTLKIRSTKLEDSAMYFCASSGEAGGDYEQYFGPGTRLTVT.

The sample holds one count of this clone. The chain combines TRBV5-4 with TRBJ2-2; a weak D match, TRBD1 (5 bases). CDR3 size: 14 residues. Germline CDR1 reads SGHNT; CDR2 reads YYREEE (reference sequence). V lost 4 bases to trimming and J lost 2 bases, with 9 bases between them. In DNA, the CDR3 is TGTGCCAGCAGCCAGGGAATCAACACCGGGGAGCTGTTTTTT. The encoded protein is CASSQGINTGELFF.

This clone was picked up one time. The V gene is TRBV28, the J gene TRBJ2-1, with D unclear. The CDR3 has 15 residues. Germline CDR1 and CDR2: MDHEN and SYDVKM. Between the trimmed V and J ends, which lost 4 bases and 1 base, there was a span of 11 bases. CDR3 region: CASSSSPLSYNEQFF. For the CDR3, the DNA is TGTGCCAGCAGTTCCTCCCCTCTGTCCTACAATGAGCAGTTCTTC.

This rearrangement joins TRBV19 to TRBJ2-7; 7 nucleotides match TRBD1. The V and J ends lost 3 bases and 3 bases, in that order; junction bases with no gene match: 14. Germline CDR1 is LNHDA and CDR2 is SQIVND (reference sequence). This CDR3 region has 17 residues. CDR3: CASSILGGRDGRYEQYF. Written as DNA, the CDR3 is TGTGCCAGTAGTATCCTAGGGGGCCGGGACGGCCGCTACGAGCAGTACTTC.

The rearrangement joins TRBV14 to TRBJ2-1, with D tentatively TRBD1 (6 bases). This CDR3 is built from 14 residues. Per germline, CDR1 SGHDN and CDR2 FVKESK. V lost 4 bases and J 3 bases, leaving 10 bases between the germline ends. In DNA, the CDR3 is TGTGCCAGCAGCCTCCTGGACAGCTACAATGAGCAGTTCTTC. Translating gives CASSLLDSYNEQFF.

This clone was observed once. The chain combines TRBV10-3 with TRBJ2-3; TRBD1 aligns across 8 bases. In germline, CDR1 is ENHRY, CDR2 SYGVKD. This CDR3 is 15 amino acids long. The J segment lost 3 bases and the V segment lost 2 bases, leaving 4 bases of the junction unmatched. CDR3 sequence (DNA): TGTGCCATCAGTGAGCGGACAGGGTGGACAGATACGCAGTATTTT. Encoded protein: CAISERTGWTDTQYF.

This clone occurred once. The rearrangement joins TRBV18 to TRBJ1-6, with D uncertain. Germline-derived CDR1 and CDR2 are KGHSH and LQKENI. The CDR3 runs 15 residues. V was clipped by 3 bases and J by 0 bases, with 6 bases between them. The CDR3 coding sequence is TGTGCCAGCTCACCGATGAGCTCCTATAATTCACCCCTCCACTTT. Translated, it gives CASSPMSSYNSPLHF.

The rearrangement links TRBV6-2 or TRBV6-3 to TRBJ1-1; TRBD1 matches at 7 bases. Germline V lookup: CDR1 MNHEY, CDR2 SVGEGT. V shed 6 bases, J shed 3 bases, and the junction held 13 bases outside the gene matches. The CDR3 spans 16 residues. The CDR3 is CASSPWQGVGDTEAFF. The CDR3 region has the DNA TGTGCCAGCAGCCCTTGGCAGGGGGTGGGGGACACTGAAGCTTTCTTT.

V usage is TRBV28 and J usage is TRBJ1-6; D is possibly TRBD1 (6 bases). Trimming shortened V by 6 bases and J by 7 bases, and 13 bases separated the two germline ends. CDR3 length: 14 residues. Germline-derived CDR1 and CDR2 are MDHEN and SYDVKM. The CDR3 nucleotides are TGTGCCAGCAGCCTGGACAGCCAGAATTCACCCCTCCACTTT. This codes for CASSLDSQNSPLHF.

Remarks on this clone: This specimen includes other DNA sequences encoding the same CDR3. The chain carries TRBV9 and TRBJ2-5, with TRBD2 as a possible D gene (6 bases). V was shortened by 0 bases and J by 5 bases, with 8 bases between the two germline ends. This CDR3 is 13 amino acids long. Germline values: CDR1 SGDLS, CDR2 YYNGEE. DNA for the CDR3: TGTGCCAGCAGCGTAGATGGAGGGGAGACCCAGTACTTC. Translated: CASSVDGGETQYF.

With regard to this clone: The CDR3 carries no conserved terminal phenylalanine or tryptophan, so it likely arises from a read error. No DNA is shown, since the ends of the CDR3 on it are uncertain; the CDR3 is the one TCRdb lists. The chain recombines TRBV18 with TRBJ2-7; TRBD2 was called by the table and not checked on the DNA. Germline CDR1 reads KGHSH; CDR2 reads LQKENI. The CDR3 is 13 residues long, counting both termini. The CDR3 loop reads CASSSPTSGRAGE.

This CDR3 reads CASADRDRGGEQYF. The CDR3 coding sequence is TGTGCCAGCGCGGATCGGGACAGGGGCGGCGAGCAGTACTTC. J is TRBJ2-7 and V is TRBV19; the match to TRBD1 covers 10 bases. CDR3 length: 14 amino acids. Unmatched junction bases numbered 11, after V lost 9 bases and J lost 6 bases. Per the germline V gene, CDR1 is LNHDA and CDR2 is SQIVND (reference sequence).

DNA for the CDR3: TGTGCCAGCAGTTACCTTCGGGGACAGTCAGATACGCAGTATTTT. This encodes CASSYLRGQSDTQYF. The chain recombines TRBV27 with TRBJ2-3; 7 bases fit TRBD1. This CDR3 is built from 15 residues. V shed 4 bases, J shed 4 bases, and the junction held 8 bases outside the gene matches. CDR1 is MNHEY and CDR2 is SMNVEV in the germline V gene (reference sequence).

V and J are TRBV6-5 and TRBJ2-2; TRBD1 agrees at 10 bases. V shed 8 bases, J shed 3 bases, and the junction held 6 bases outside the gene matches. The CDR3 loop spans 15 amino acids. The V gene's germline CDR1 is MNHEY and CDR2 SVGAGI. DNA for the CDR3: TGTGCCAGCCTGCCGGGACAGGGGTACACCGGGGAGCTGTTTTTT. Amino acid sequence: CASLPGQGYTGELFF.

This chain joins TRBV28 and TRBJ1-4; D possibly corresponds to TRBD1 (6 bases). V dropped 8 bases and J dropped 8 bases, with 15 bases sitting between them. The CDR3 loop spans 13 amino acids. Germline values: CDR1 MDHEN, CDR2 SYDVKM. The CDR3 region has the DNA TGTGCCAGCGGCACAGGGCAGTACGAAAAACTGTTTTTT. Translated: CASGTGQYEKLFF.

The CDR3 DNA follows: TGTGCCAGCAGCTCCGGGACAGGGGCGAACCACGAGCAGTACTTC. Residues: CASSSGTGANHEQYF. This chain links TRBV5-6 with TRBJ2-7, with TRBD1 matching over 10 bases. V gave up 3 bases and J gave up 5 bases; unmatched junction bases: 8. Germline V CDR1 and CDR2: SGHDT, YYEEEE. CDR3 length: 15 amino acids. Filled out from reference TRBV5-6 and TRBJ2-7, the complete variable domain reads DAGVTQSPTHLIKTRGQQVTLRCSPKSGHDTVSWYQQALGQGPQFIFQYYEEEERQRGNFPDRFSGHQFPNYSSELNVNALLLGDSALYLCASSSGTGANHEQYFGPGTRLTVT.

CDR3 DNA sequence: TGTGCCAGCACCGTGGGGCGGGGTGACGGCTACACCTTC. Translation gives CASTVGRGDGYTF. This chain uses TRBV3-1 (or the pseudogene TRBV3-2) with TRBJ1-2, with a weak D call TRBD1 (5 bases). CDR3 length: 13 amino acids. Trimming removed 7 bases at V and 8 bases at J, with 17 bases between. Looked up from germline, CDR1 is LGHDT and CDR2 is YNNKEL (reference sequence).

The V and J genes are TRBV2 and TRBJ2-5; TRBD1 aligns across 8 bases. The CDR3 is 17 residues long. Germline CDR1 SNHLY, CDR2 FYNNEI. J was trimmed by 1 base and V by 5 bases; bases with no gene match: 12. CDR3 protein: CASSLGQGSGVQETQYF. The CDR3 DNA sequence: TGTGCCAGCAGTCTCGGACAGGGCTCGGGGGTCCAAGAGACCCAGTACTTC.

This clone was found once. The chain has TRBV5-1 and TRBJ2-1, with TRBD2 matching 7 bases. The CDR3 covers 14 residues. Unmatched junction bases numbered 7, after V lost 3 bases and J lost 7 bases. Per the germline V gene, CDR1 is SGHRS and CDR2 is YFSETQ. CDR3 loop: CASSSPGGSNEQFF. CDR3 in DNA: TGCGCCAGCAGCTCTCCTGGCGGGAGTAATGAGCAGTTCTTC.

The chain uses TRBV6-2 or TRBV6-3 and TRBJ2-2; 8 nucleotides align to TRBD1. The CDR3 sequence is 16 residues long. Germline values: CDR1 MNHEY, CDR2 SVGEGT. The junction had 9 bases not matched to a gene; V was cut back by 5 bases and J by 4 bases. CDR3 residues: CASSAQGAIPTGELFF. CDR3 in DNA: TGTGCCAGCAGTGCCCAGGGGGCGATACCCACCGGGGAGCTGTTTTTT.

The CDR3 DNA reads as TGTGCCAGCAGTTTGGCCCACTATGGCTACACCTTC. Encoded protein: CASSLAHYGYTF. The chain carries TRBV28 and TRBJ1-2; no definite D call. V shed 3 bases and J shed 3 bases, with 5 bases lying between them. Germline V CDR1 and CDR2: MDHEN, SYDVKM. The CDR3 length is 12 residues.

This chain's CDR3 is CASSPVRGRHEQYF. The CDR3 nucleotides read TGTGCCAGCAGTCCCGTCAGGGGAAGACACGAGCAGTACTTC. V usage is TRBV28 and J usage is TRBJ2-7; weak D call: TRBD1 (6 bases). The V gene's germline CDR1 is MDHEN and CDR2 SYDVKM. V was shortened by 5 bases and J by 5 bases, with 16 bases between the two germline ends. The CDR3 has 14 residues.

This clone was seen a few times. This chain links TRBV11-2 with TRBJ2-7; no clear D gene. CDR3 length equals 14 residues. The V gene lost 0 bases and the J gene lost 4 bases, with 10 bases spanning the gap. Germline CDR1 reads SGHAT; CDR2 reads FQNNGV. CDR3 residues: CASSLETLGYEQYF. In DNA, the CDR3 is TGTGCCAGCAGCTTAGAGACTTTGGGTTACGAGCAGTACTTC.